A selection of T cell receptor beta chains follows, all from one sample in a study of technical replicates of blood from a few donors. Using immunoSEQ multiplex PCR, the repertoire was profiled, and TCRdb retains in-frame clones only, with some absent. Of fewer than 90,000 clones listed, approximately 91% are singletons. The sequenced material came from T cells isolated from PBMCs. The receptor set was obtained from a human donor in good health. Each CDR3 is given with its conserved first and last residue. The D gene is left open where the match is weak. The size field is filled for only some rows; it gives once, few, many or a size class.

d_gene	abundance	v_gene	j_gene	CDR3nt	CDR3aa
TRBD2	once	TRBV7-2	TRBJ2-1	TGTGCCAGCAGCCTGACTAGCGGGAACTACTATGAGCAGTTCTTC	CASSLTSGNYYEQFF
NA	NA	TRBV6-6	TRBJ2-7	TGTGCCAGCTCATTCTCGACCAGGGACGAGCAGTACTTC	CASSFSTRDEQYF
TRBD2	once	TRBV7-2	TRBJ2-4	TGTGCCAGCAGCCGTATTAGGGAGGGGAACATTCAGTACTTC	CASSRIREGNIQYF
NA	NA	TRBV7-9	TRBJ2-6	TGTGCCAGTAGACACTTAGCGGGACAGGGAGGATCTGGGGCCAACGTCCTGACTTTC	CASRHLAGQGGSGANVLTF
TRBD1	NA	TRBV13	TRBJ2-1	TGTGCCAGCAGCCTTGGGACAGGGGATAACGATGAGCAGTTCTTC	CASSLGTGDNDEQFF
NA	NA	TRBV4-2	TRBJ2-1	TGTGCCAGCAGCCCCTCTTTAGTAGCGGACTATAGCTCCTACAATGAGCAGTTCTTC	CASSPSLVADYSSYNEQFF
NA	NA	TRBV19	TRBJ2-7	TGTGCCAGTATGAAGAGTAACTACGAGCAGTACTTC	CASMKSNYEQYF
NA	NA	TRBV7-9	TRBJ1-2	TGTGCCAGCAGCTTAAGTACAAACTATGGCTACACCTTC	CASSLSTNYGYTF
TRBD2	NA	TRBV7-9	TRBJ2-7	TGTGCCAGCAGCCCGGGAGGCCGAACGGTCGTCGAGCAGTACTTC	CASSPGGRTVVEQYF
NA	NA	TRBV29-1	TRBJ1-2	TGCAGCGTTGAGGCCAGGGACTATGGCTACACCTTC	CSVEARDYGYTF
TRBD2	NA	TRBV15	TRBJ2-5	TGTGCCACCAGCAGAGATTTTACTAGCGGGAGTTTTAGTGAGACCCAGTACTTC	CATSRDFTSGSFSETQYF
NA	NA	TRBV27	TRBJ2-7	TGTGCCAGCAGTTATCCAGGAACCTACGACCAGTACTTC	CASSYPGTYDQYF
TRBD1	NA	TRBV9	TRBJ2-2	TGTGCCAGCAGTATGGGACAGGGATCGGGGGAGCTGTTTTTT	CASSMGQGSGELFF
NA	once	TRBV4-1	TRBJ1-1	TGCGCCAGCAGCCAAGATCCCGGGGGGGTGACTGAAGCTTTCTTT	CASSQDPGGVTEAFF
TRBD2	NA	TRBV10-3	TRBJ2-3	TGTGCCATCAGTGCCGGACTAGCGGGAGGGCCAGGGACCACAGATACGCAGTATTTT	CAISAGLAGGPGTTDTQYF
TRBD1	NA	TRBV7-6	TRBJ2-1	TGTGCCAGCAGCTTATATCAGGGGGCGTCCTTATCCTACAATGAGCAGTTCTTC	CASSLYQGASLSYNEQFF
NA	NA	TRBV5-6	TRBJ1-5	TGTGCCAGCAGCCGCGGGGGAGGGGTCCAGCCCCAGCATTTT	CASSRGGGVQPQHF
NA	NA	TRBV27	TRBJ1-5	TGTGCCAGCAGTCCTAATTCGAGCAATCAGCCCCAGCATTTT	CASSPNSSNQPQHF
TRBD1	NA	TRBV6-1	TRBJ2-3	TGTGCCAGCAGTGATTGGGACAGGGGGATCACAGATACGCAGTATTTT	CASSDWDRGITDTQYF
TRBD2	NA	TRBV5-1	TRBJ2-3	TGCGCCAGCAGCGGACTAGCGGGAGGGATGACAGATACGCAGTATTTT	CASSGLAGGMTDTQYF
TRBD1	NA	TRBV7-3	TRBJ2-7	TGTGCCAGCAGCCCCAGCCCCCCGGGACAGGGAACCGAGCAGTACTTC	CASSPSPPGQGTEQYF
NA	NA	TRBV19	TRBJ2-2	TGTGCCAGTAGTATGGATCGGGGGTCGAACACCGGGGAGCTGTTTTTT	CASSMDRGSNTGELFF
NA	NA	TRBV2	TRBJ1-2	TGTGCCAGCAGTGAAGCGCACAGTGCCTATGGCTACACCTTC	CASSEAHSAYGYTF
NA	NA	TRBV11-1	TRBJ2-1	TGTGCCAGCAGTGGGGATGCGGGGAAGTCCTACAATGAGCAGTTCTTC	CASSGDAGKSYNEQFF
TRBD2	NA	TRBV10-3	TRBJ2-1	TGTGCCATCAGTGATAACCTAGCGGGAGGGCCGAATGAGCAGTTCTTC	CAISDNLAGGPNEQFF
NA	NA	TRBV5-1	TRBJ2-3	TGCGCCAGCAGCTTCCTGCGGCCTAGCACAGATACGCAGTATTTT	CASSFLRPSTDTQYF
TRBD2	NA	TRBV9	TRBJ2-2	TGTGCCAGCAGTCTAGCGGGAAGCACCGGGGAGCTGTTTTTT	CASSLAGSTGELFF
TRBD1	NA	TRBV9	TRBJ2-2	TGTGCCAGCGGGGACAGGGACACCGGGGAGCTGTTTTTT	CASGDRDTGELFF
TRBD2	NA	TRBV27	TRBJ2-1	TGTGCCAGCAGTACCCTAGTAGCGGGAGGGGTGAATGAGCAGTTCTTC	CASSTLVAGGVNEQFF
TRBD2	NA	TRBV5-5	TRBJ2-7	TGTGCCAGCAGCCCGGAGCCGGGACTAGCGACTTACGAGCAGTACTTC	CASSPEPGLATYEQYF
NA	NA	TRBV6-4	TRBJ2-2	TGTGCCAGCAGTGACTCTAGCGACACCGGGGAGCTGTTTTTT	CASSDSSDTGELFF
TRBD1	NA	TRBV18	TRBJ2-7	TGTGCCAGCTCACCAGCGGACAGGGGTTCATACGAGCAGTACTTC	CASSPADRGSYEQYF
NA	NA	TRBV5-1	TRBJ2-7	TGCGCCAGCAGCTTTCTGCGGGAGCAGTACTTC	CASSFLREQYF
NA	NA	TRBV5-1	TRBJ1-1	TGCGCCAGCAGCTTACAGGGTTTCGGAACTGAAGCTTTCTTT	CASSLQGFGTEAFF
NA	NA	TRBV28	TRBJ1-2	TGTGCCAGCAGTCGCAGGGAGGCAGTGGGTAACTATGGCTACACCTTC	CASSRREAVGNYGYTF
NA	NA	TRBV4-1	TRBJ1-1	TGCGCCAGCAGCCAAGCCCGGTGGACTGAAGCTTTCTTT	CASSQARWTEAFF
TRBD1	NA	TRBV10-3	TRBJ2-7	TGTGCCATCAGTGGGCCGGGACAGGGGGACTACGAGCAGTACTTC	CAISGPGQGDYEQYF
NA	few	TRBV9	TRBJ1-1	TGTGCCAGCAGCGTATCTGGGGCCACTGAAGCTTTCTTT	CASSVSGATEAFF
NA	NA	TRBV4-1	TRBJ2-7	TGCGCCAGCAGCCAAGATATCCAAAATAAGGGGGAGCAGTACTTC	CASSQDIQNKGEQYF
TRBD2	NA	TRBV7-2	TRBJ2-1	TGTGCCAGCAGCTGGACTAGCGGGAGGGGAAGTGAGCAGTTCTTC	CASSWTSGRGSEQFF
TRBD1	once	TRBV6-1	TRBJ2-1	TGTGCCAGCAGTCCCGGGACAGGTATTTTCAATGAGCAGTTCTTC	CASSPGTGIFNEQFF
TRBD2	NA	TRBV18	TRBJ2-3	TGTGCCAGCTCACCATCTAGCGGGAGAACAGATACGCAGTATTTT	CASSPSSGRTDTQYF
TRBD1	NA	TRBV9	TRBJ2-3	TGTGCCAGCAGCGTAGACCAACCGGGACAGGGGAGGACAGATACGCAGTATTTT	CASSVDQPGQGRTDTQYF
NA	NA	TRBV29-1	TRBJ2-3	TGCAGCGTTGACGGGCCGGACTTCACAGATACGCAGTATTTT	CSVDGPDFTDTQYF
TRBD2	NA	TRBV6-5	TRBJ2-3	TGTGCCAGCAGTTACACTAGCGGGACCCGCACAGATACGCAGTATTTT	CASSYTSGTRTDTQYF
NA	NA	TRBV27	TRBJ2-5	TGTGCCAGCAGTTTCCTTAGCGGCTCGGAGACCCAGTACTTC	CASSFLSGSETQYF
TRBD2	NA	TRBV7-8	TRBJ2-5	TGTGCCAGCAGCTCAACTAGCGGGAGGGAAGGTGAGACCCAGTACTTC	CASSSTSGREGETQYF
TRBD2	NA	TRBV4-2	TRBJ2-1	TGTGCCAGCAGCCAGATTGCTCCCGGGACTAGCTTCGATGAGCAGTTCTTC	CASSQIAPGTSFDEQFF
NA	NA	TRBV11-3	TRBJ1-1	TGTGCCAGCAGCTTAAATCAGGGGTCAACTGAAGCTTTCTTT	CASSLNQGSTEAFF
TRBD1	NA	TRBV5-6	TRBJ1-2	TGTGCCAGCAGCTTGGTTTTTGGACAGGGTGGTTACACCTTC	CASSLVFGQGGYTF